The 15 T cell receptor beta chains presented below share a single source sample, sequenced in a study of PD-1 blockade in classical Hodgkin lymphoma. Time point specified: cycle 4 day 1 (C4D1), after more than five weeks of nivolumab. Every single patient, without exception, relapsed after autologous stem cell transplantation, and brentuximab vedotin exposure varied. With magnetic negative selection, CD4+ T cells were purified from PBMCs that had been thawed. Profiled with immunoSEQ multiplex PCR; TCRdb holds only in-frame clones, not every one. Of fewer than 25,000 clones in the sample, around 78% were seen once. Sequencing was performed on CD4+ T cells from blood, taken before the fourth cycle of nivolumab. These TCRs come from a human donor with classical Hodgkin lymphoma.

This clone was observed a few times. The V call is TRBV5-1, the J call TRBJ1-2; no clear D gene. V was shortened by 0 bases and J by 8 bases, with 11 bases between the two germline ends. The CDR3 contains 13 residues. CDR1 SGHRS and CDR2 YFSETQ come from the germline V gene. The CDR3 DNA follows: TGCGCCAGCAGCTTGGACCTTGCAGAGGGCTACACCTTC. Its translation is CASSLDLAEGYTF.

V gene TRBV29-1 combines with J gene TRBJ2-3, with D perhaps TRBD2 (5 bases). V was pared by 5 bases and J by 2 bases, with 14 bases between. Germline V gene data show CDR1 as SQVTM and CDR2 as ANQGSEA. The CDR3 has 14 residues. This CDR3 reads CSVTTGFLTDTQYF. Written as DNA, the CDR3 is TGCAGCGTTACGACGGGGTTTCTCACAGATACGCAGTATTTT.

The chain couples TRBV19 to TRBJ2-2; D call uncertain. CDR3 length: 15 amino acids. V lost 4 bases and J 2 bases, leaving 11 bases between the germline ends. CDR1 LNHDA and CDR2 SQIVND come from the germline V gene (reference sequence). The CDR3 here is CASSSPYDNTGELFF. Here the CDR3 DNA reads TGTGCCAGTAGTAGCCCCTATGATAACACCGGGGAGCTGTTTTTT. Full variable domain (remainder filled in from reference TRBV19 and TRBJ2-2): DGGITQSPKYLFRKEGQNVTLSCEQNLNHDAMYWYRQDPGQGLRLIYYSQIVNDFQKGDIAEGYSVSREKKESFPLTVTSAQKNPTAFYLCASSSPYDNTGELFFGEGSRLTVL.

The CDR3 here is CASSLTQNYGYTF. The CDR3 DNA reads TGTGCCAGCAGTTTAACCCAGAACTATGGCTACACCTTC. The V call is TRBV28, the J call TRBJ1-2; D gene ambiguous. There are 13 residues in the CDR3. Germline CDR1 MDHEN, CDR2 SYDVKM. The V gene lost 2 bases and the J gene lost 2 bases, with 6 bases spanning the gap.

The chain is built from TRBV5-4 and TRBJ1-2; D might be TRBD1 (5 bases). Germline V lookup: CDR1 SGHNT, CDR2 YYREEE (reference sequence). This CDR3 spans 16 amino acids. With 3 bases removed from V and 4 bases from J, the gap between germline ends came to 19 bases. The CDR3 is CASSWDLTAHSYGYTF. DNA for the CDR3: TGTGCCAGCAGCTGGGACTTGACAGCACACTCCTATGGCTACACCTTC. Full variable domain (outside the CDR3, taken from reference TRBV5-4 and TRBJ1-2): ETGVTQSPTHLIKTRGQQVTLRCSSQSGHNTVSWYQQALGQGPQFIFQYYREEENGRGNFPPRFSGLQFPNYSSELNVNALELDDSALYLCASSWDLTAHSYGYTFGSGTRLTVV.

The J gene is TRBJ2-7, the V gene TRBV5-4; D uncertain. V was pared by 0 bases and J by 7 bases, with 11 bases between. This CDR3 comprises 13 residues. CDR1 and CDR2 from the germline V gene are SGHNT and YYREEE (reference sequence). CDR3 DNA: TGTGCCAGCAGCTTGGACCCCACCGCAGAGCAGTACTTC. Protein: CASSLDPTAEQYF.

The rearrangement links TRBV7-9 to TRBJ1-4, with unresolved D. The germline V gene has CDR1 SEHNR and CDR2 FQNEAQ (reference sequence). V lost 1 base to trimming and J lost 0 bases, with 6 bases between them. The CDR3 is 15 amino acids. The CDR3 DNA reads TGTGCCAGCAGCTTAGGTCGGACAACTAATGAAAAACTGTTTTTT. As protein: CASSLGRTTNEKLFF.

The V gene is TRBV18, the J gene TRBJ2-7; D is perhaps TRBD2 (5 bases). Germline values: CDR1 KGHSH, CDR2 LQKENI. V was shortened by 3 bases and J by 0 bases, with 6 bases between the two germline ends. The CDR3 runs 13 residues. Written as DNA, the CDR3 is TGTGCCAGCTCACCCGGGAACTCCTACGAGCAGTACTTC. It specifies CASSPGNSYEQYF.

The V gene is TRBV6-5, the J gene TRBJ2-7; D may be TRBD1 or TRBD2 (6 bases each). The V end lost 4 bases, the J end lost 4 bases, and 20 bases lay between the germline ends. The germline V gene encodes CDR1 MNHEY and CDR2 SVGAGI. This CDR3 comprises 16 residues. CDR3 loop: CASSLGFVGGEYEQYF. CDR3 DNA: TGTGCCAGCAGTTTAGGCTTTGTGGGGGGCGAATACGAGCAGTACTTC.

The chain joins TRBV5-6 to TRBJ2-2, with TRBD2 matching 14 bases. The germline gives CDR1 SGHDT, CDR2 YYEEEE. The junction had 11 bases not matched to a gene; V was cut back by 3 bases and J by 4 bases. The CDR3 is 19 residues long. The CDR3 DNA reads as TGTGCCAGCAGCTCTGACGGGACTAGCGGGAGACATTCCACCGGGGAGCTGTTTTTT. It specifies CASSSDGTSGRHSTGELFF.

This chain links TRBV11-3 with TRBJ2-1; 7 nucleotides align to TRBD2. The germline V gene has CDR1 SGHNT and CDR2 YENEEA. V shed 5 bases and J 7 bases; nucleotides not matched to a gene: 8. CDR3 length: 14 residues. CDR3 residues: CASSPRDYPNEQFF. The DNA for the CDR3 is TGTGCCAGCAGCCCCAGGGACTACCCAAATGAGCAGTTCTTC.

V gene TRBV18 combines with J gene TRBJ1-1, with 7 bases that match TRBD1. The CDR3 spans 14 residues. Looked up from germline, CDR1 is KGHSH and CDR2 is LQKENI. The V segment lost 5 bases and the J segment 6 bases; nucleotides outside the gene matches: 9. The CDR3 sequence is CASSDVGQAPEAFF. The CDR3 DNA reads TGTGCCAGCTCAGACGTCGGACAGGCCCCTGAAGCTTTCTTT. Filled out from reference TRBV18 and TRBJ1-1, the complete variable domain reads NAGVMQNPRHLVRRRGQEARLRCSPMKGHSHVYWYRQLPEEGLKFMVYLQKENIIDESGMPKERFSAEFPKEGPSILRIQQVVRGDSAAYFCASSDVGQAPEAFFGQGTRLTVV.

Only a few counts were recorded for this clone. This chain uses TRBV6-1 with TRBJ1-5, with D perhaps matching TRBD1 (5 bases). Germline lookup yields CDR1 MNHNS and CDR2 SASEGT. This CDR3 has 14 residues. V was clipped by 1 base and J by 5 bases, with 9 bases between them. DNA for the CDR3: TGTGCCAGCAGTGAAGTTGGGGCCTATCAGCCCCAGCATTTT. This translates into CASSEVGAYQPQHF.

The sample holds one count of this clone. The V and J genes are TRBV28 and TRBJ1-2; TRBD1 agrees at 9 bases. This CDR3 has 14 residues. CDR1 and CDR2 (germline): MDHEN, SYDVKM. With 5 bases clipped from V and 8 bases from J, the junction kept 9 bases outside the gene matches. CDR3 bases: TGTGCCAGCAGTCCGGGACAGGGTCCGGAGGGCTACACCTTC. Its protein product is CASSPGQGPEGYTF.

This clone showed up just once. The chain recombines TRBV19 with TRBJ2-2; no definite D call. Trimming stripped 3 bases from V and 1 base from J, with 6 bases between. The CDR3 covers 14 residues. Germline CDR1 reads LNHDA; CDR2 reads SQIVND (reference sequence). This chain's CDR3 is CASSIRQNTGELFF. Written as DNA, the CDR3 is TGTGCCAGTAGTATTCGACAGAACACCGGGGAGCTGTTTTTT.